The subject of this entry is one T cell receptor (beta chain). The data were taken from a study of shared clonotypes between healthy human individuals. Each PCR replicate from the sorted subsets contained about 210 ng DNA, which is 30,000 or so T cell genomes. Generated by immunoSEQ multiplex PCR, the TCRdb table keeps only in-frame clones and is missing some. The sample consists of more than 400,000 clones, 95% to 96% of them appearing once. V gave up 6 bases and J gave up 9 bases; unmatched junction bases: 12. The CDR3 consists of 14 residues. CDR1 is SGHTS, CDR2 YDEGEE, per germline. The chain carries TRBV5-8 and TRBJ2-7; 10 nucleotides agree with TRBD2. The sample was naive CD4+ T cells sorted from blood. As for subset: CD45RA+ positively selected. The origin of this receptor is a woman younger than 45 in good health. CDR3 in DNA: TGTGCCAGCAAAACCGTGCTAGCGGGAGCACGGCAGTACTTC. This gives the protein CASKTVLAGARQYF.